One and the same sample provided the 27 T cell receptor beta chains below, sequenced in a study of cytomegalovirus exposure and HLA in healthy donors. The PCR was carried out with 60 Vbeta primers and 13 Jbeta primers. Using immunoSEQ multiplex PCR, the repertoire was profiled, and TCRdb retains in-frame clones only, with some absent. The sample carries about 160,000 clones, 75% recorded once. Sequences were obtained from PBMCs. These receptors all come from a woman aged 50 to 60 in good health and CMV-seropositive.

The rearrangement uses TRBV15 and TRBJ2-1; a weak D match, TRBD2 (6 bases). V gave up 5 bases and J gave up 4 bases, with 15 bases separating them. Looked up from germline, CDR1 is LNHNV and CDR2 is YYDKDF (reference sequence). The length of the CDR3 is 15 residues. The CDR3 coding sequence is TGTGCCACCAGCTCACCTGCGGCGGGGTACAATGAGCAGTTCTTC. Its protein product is CATSSPAAGYNEQFF.

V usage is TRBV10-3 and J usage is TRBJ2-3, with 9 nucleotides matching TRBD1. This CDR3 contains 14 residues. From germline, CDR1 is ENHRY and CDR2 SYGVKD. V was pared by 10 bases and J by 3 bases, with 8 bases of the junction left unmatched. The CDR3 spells CATEPTGGTDTQYF. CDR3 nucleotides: TGTGCCACCGAGCCGACAGGGGGGACAGATACGCAGTATTTT.

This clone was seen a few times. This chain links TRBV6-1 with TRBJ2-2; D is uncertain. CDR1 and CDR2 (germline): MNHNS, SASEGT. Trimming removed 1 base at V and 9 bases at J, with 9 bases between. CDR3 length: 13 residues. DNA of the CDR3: TGTGCCAGCAGTGAAGTGCGGCTGAGGGAGCTGTTTTTT. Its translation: CASSEVRLRELFF.

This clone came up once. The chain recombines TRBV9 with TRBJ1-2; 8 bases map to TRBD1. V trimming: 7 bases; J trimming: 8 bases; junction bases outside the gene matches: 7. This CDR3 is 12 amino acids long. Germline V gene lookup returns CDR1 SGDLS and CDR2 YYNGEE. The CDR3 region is CASRGRGRGYTF. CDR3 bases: TGTGCCAGCCGGGGCAGGGGGCGCGGCTACACCTTC.

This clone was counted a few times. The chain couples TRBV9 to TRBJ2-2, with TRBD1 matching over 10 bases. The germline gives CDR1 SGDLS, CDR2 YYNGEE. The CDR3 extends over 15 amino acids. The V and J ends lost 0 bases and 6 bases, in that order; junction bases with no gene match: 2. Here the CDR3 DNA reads TGTGCCAGCAGCGTAGAAGGGACAGGGGCCGGGGAGCTGTTTTTT. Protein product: CASSVEGTGAGELFF.

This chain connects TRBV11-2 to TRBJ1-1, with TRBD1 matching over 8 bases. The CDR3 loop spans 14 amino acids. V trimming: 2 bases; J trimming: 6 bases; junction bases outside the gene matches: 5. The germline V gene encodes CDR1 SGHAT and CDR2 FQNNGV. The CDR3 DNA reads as TGTGCCAGCAGCTTAACGGACAGGGACGCTGAAGCTTTCTTT. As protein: CASSLTDRDAEAFF.

CDR3 bases: TGTGCCAGCAGACTAATGGGGCAGGGCCCAACCGGGGAGCTGTTTTTT. It specifies CASRLMGQGPTGELFF. The chain joins TRBV2 to TRBJ2-2, with D possibly TRBD1 on 5 matching bases. V dropped 6 bases and J dropped 5 bases, with 19 bases sitting between them. CDR1 SNHLY and CDR2 FYNNEI come from the germline V gene. The CDR3 loop spans 16 amino acids.

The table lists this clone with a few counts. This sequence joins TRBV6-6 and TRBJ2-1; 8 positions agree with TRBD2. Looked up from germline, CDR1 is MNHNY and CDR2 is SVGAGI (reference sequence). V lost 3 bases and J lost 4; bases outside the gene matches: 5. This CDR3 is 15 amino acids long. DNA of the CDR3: TGTGCCAGCAGTTATGCGGGGGGTTCGTACAATGAGCAGTTCTTC. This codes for CASSYAGGSYNEQFF.

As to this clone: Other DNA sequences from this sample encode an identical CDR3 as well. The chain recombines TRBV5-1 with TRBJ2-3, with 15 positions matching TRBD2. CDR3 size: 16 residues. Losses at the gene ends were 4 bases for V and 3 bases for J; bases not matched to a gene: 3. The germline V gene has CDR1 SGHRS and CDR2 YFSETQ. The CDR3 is CASSVGTSGGTDTQYF. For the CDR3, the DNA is TGCGCCAGCAGCGTTGGGACTAGCGGGGGGACAGATACGCAGTATTTT.

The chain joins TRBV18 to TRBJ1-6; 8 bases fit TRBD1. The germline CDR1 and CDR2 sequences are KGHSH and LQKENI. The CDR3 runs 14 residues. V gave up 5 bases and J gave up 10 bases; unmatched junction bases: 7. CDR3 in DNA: TGTGCCAGCTCAGACGACAGGGGCGGCTCACCCCTCCACTTT. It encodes CASSDDRGGSPLHF. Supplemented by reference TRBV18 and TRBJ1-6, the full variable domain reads NAGVMQNPRHLVRRRGQEARLRCSPMKGHSHVYWYRQLPEEGLKFMVYLQKENIIDESGMPKERFSAEFPKEGPSILRIQQVVRGDSAAYFCASSDDRGGSPLHFGNGTRLTVT.

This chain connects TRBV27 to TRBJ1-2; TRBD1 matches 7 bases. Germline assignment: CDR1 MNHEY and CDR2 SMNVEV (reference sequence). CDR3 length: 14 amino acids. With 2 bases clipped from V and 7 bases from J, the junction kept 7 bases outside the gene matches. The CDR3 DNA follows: TGTGCCAGCAGTTTAGGAGGGGGCAGATGTGGCTACACCTTC. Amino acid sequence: CASSLGGGRCGYTF.

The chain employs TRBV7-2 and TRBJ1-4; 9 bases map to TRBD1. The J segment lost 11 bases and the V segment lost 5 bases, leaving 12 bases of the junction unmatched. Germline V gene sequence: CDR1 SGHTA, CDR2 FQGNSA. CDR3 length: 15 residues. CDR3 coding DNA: TGTGCCAGCAGCCCCTGGACAGGGGATCGCGTGAAACTGTTTTTT. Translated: CASSPWTGDRVKLFF.

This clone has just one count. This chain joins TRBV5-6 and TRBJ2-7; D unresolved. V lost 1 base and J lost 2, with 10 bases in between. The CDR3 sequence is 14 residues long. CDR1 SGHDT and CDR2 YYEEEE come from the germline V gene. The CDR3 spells CASSLSAVTYEQYF. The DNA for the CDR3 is TGTGCCAGCAGCTTGAGCGCAGTTACCTACGAGCAGTACTTC.

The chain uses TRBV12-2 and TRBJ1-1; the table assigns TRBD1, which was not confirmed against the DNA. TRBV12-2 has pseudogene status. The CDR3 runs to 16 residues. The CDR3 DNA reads TGTGCAAGTCGCTTCTACCGGGACACTGTCTGTTCTGAAGCTTTCTTT. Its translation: CASRFYRDTVCSEAFF.

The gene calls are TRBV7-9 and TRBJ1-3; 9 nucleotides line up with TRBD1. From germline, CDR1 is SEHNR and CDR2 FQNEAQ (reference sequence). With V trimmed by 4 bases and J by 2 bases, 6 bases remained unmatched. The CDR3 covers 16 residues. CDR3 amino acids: CASSSPNRGPGNTIYF. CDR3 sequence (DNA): TGTGCCAGCAGCTCCCCAAACAGGGGGCCTGGAAACACCATATATTTT.

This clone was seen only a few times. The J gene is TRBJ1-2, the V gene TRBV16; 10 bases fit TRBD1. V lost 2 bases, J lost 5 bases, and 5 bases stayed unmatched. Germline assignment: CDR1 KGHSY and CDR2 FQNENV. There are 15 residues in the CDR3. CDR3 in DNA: TGTGCCAGCAGCCAAGGGACAGGGGAAGATTATGGCTACACCTTC. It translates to CASSQGTGEDYGYTF.

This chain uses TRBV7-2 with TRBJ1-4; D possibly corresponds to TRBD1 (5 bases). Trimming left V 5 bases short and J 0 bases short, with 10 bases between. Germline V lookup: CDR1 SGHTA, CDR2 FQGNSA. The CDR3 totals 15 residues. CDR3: CASSRDSSTNEKLFF. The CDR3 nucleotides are TGTGCCAGCAGCAGAGACAGCTCAACTAATGAAAAACTGTTTTTT.

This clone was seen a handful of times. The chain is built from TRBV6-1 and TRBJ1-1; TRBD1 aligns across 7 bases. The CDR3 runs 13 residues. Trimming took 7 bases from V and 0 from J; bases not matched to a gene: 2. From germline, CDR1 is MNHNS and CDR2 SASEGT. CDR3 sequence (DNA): TGTGCCAGCACGGGACAGATGAACACTGAAGCTTTCTTT. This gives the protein CASTGQMNTEAFF.

In DNA, the CDR3 is TGTGCCAGCAGTGTAGCGGGGCCCTACAATGAGCAGTTCTTC. It is translated as CASSVAGPYNEQFF. The chain links TRBV6-5 to TRBJ2-1; the match to TRBD2 covers 8 bases. CDR3 length: 14 amino acids. J lost 2 bases, V lost 5 bases, and 2 bases had no gene match. The germline V gene has CDR1 MNHEY and CDR2 SVGAGI.

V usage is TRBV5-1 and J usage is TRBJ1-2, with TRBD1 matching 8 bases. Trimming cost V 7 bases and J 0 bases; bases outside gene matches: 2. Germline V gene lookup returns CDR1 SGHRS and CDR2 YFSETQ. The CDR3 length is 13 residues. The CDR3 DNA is TGCGCCAGCGCAGGGGGCACTAACTATGGCTACACCTTC. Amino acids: CASAGGTNYGYTF.

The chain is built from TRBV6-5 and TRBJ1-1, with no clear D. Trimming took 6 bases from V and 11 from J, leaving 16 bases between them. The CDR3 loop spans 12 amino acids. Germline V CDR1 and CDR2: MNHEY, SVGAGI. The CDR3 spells CASSTPPRRAFF. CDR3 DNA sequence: TGTGCCAGCAGCACTCCCCCCCGGAGGGCTTTCTTT.

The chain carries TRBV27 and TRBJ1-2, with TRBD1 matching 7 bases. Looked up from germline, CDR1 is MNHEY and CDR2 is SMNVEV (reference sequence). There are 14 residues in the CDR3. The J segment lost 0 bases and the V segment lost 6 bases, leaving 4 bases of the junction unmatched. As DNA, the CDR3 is TGTGCCAGCAGCGCCACAGGGGCTAACTATGGCTACACCTTC. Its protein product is CASSATGANYGYTF.

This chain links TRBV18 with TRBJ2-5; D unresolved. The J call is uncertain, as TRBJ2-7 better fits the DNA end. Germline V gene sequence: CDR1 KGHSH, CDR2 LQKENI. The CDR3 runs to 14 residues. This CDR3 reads CASSALSSTYEQYF. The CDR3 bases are TGTGCCAGCTCAGCCTTAAGTAGTACCTACGAGCAGTACTTC.

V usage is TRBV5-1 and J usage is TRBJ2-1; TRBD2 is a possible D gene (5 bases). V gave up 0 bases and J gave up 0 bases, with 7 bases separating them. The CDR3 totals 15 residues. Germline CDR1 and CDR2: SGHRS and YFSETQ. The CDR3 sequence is CASSLEAASYNEQFF. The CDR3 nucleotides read TGCGCCAGCAGCTTGGAAGCGGCCTCCTACAATGAGCAGTTCTTC.

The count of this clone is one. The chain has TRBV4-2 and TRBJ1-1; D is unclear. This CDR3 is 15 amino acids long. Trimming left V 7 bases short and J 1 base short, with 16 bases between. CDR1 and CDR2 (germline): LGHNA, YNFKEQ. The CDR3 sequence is CASTDSQHQNTEAFF. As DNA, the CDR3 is TGTGCCAGCACGGACTCCCAGCACCAGAACACTGAAGCTTTCTTT.

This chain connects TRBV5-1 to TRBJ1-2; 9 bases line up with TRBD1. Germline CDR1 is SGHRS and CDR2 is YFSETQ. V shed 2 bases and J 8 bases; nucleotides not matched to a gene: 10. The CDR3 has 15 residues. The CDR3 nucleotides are TGCGCCAGCAGCTTCTCCTCGGACAGGGGAGGCGGCTACACCTTC. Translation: CASSFSSDRGGGYTF.

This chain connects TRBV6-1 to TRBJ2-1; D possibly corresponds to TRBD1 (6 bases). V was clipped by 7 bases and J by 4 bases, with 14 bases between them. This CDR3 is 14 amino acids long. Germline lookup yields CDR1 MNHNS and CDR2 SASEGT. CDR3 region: CASTSTGIYNEQFF. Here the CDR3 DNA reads TGTGCCAGCACCTCAACAGGGATTTACAATGAGCAGTTCTTC.